This T cell receptor beta chain was recovered during a study of T cells and Merkel cell carcinoma outcomes. Comment on this clone: Its target is not known.

Study-level results: Merkel cell carcinoma outcomes were reportedly predicted by repertoire and T-cell density.

Method: immunoSEQ multiplex PCR; TCRdb's copy keeps in-frame clones and lacks some. The sample shows 4,000 to 5,000 clones, roughly 85% of them seen only once. The CDR3 covers 15 residues. Trimming at V came to 4 bases and at J to 3 bases, leaving 9 bases not matched to a gene. Germline V lookup: CDR1 SQVTM, CDR2 ANQGSEA. The V gene is TRBV29-1, the J gene TRBJ2-5; 9 bases match TRBD2. This clonotype originated in a human donor with Merkel cell carcinoma. The specimen was tumor tissue from Merkel cell carcinoma. CDR3 region: CSVGPSGVQKETQYF. As DNA, the CDR3 is TGCAGCGTTGGCCCTAGCGGGGTTCAAAAAGAGACCCAGTACTTC.